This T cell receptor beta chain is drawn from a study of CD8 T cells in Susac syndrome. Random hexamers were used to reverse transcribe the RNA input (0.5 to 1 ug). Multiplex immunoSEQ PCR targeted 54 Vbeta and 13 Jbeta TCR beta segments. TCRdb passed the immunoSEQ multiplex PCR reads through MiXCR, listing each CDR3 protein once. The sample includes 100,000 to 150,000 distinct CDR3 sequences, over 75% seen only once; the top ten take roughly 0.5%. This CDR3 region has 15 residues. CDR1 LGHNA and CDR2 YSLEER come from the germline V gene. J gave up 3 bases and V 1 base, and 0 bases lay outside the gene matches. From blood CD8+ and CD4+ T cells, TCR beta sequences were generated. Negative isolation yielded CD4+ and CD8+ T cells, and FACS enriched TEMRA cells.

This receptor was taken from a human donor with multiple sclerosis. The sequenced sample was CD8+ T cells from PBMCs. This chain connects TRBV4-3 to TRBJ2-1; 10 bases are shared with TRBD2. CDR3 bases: TGCGCCAGCAGCCAAGTAGCGGGAGGCTACAATGAGCAGTTCTTC. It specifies CASSQVAGGYNEQFF.